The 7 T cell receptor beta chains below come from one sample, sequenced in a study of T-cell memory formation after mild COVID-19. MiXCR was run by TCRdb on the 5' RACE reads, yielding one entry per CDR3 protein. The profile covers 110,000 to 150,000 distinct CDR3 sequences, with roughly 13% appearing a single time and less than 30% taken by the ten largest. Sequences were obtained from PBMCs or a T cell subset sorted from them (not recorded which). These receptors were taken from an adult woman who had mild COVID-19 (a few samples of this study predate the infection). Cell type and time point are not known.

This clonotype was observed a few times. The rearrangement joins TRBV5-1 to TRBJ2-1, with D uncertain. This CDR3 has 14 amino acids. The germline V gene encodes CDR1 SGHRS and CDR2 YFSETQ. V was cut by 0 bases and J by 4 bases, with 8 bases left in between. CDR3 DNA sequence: TGCGCCAGCAGCTTGGAAACCTCGTACAATGAGCAGTTCTTC. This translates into CASSLETSYNEQFF.

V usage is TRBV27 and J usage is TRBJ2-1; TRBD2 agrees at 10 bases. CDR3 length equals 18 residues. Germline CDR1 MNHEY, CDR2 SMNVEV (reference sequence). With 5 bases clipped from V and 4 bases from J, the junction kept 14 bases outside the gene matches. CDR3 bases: TGTGCCAGCAGTATAGGGTCGGAGCGGGGGGGCTGGTACAATGAGCAGTTCTTC. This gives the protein CASSIGSERGGWYNEQFF.

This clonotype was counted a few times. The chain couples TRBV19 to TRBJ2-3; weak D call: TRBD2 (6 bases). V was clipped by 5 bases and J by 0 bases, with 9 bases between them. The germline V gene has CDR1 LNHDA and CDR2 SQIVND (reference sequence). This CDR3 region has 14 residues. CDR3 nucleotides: TGTGCCAGTAGTGGACTAACGAGCACAGATACGCAGTATTTT. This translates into CASSGLTSTDTQYF.

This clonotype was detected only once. This CDR3 is CASRLGVHNEQFF. In nucleotides, the CDR3 is TGTGCAAGTCGCTTAGGGGTTCACAATGAGCAGTTCTTC. J is TRBJ2-1 and V is TRBV12-2. TRBV12-2 is shown as a pseudogene. This CDR3 is built from 13 residues.

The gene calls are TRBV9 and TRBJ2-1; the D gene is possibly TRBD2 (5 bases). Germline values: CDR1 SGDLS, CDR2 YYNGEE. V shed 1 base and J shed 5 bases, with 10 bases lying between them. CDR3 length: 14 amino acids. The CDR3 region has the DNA TGTGCCAGCAGCGTAAGCGGACCCAACAATGAGCAGTTCTTC. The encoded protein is CASSVSGPNNEQFF.

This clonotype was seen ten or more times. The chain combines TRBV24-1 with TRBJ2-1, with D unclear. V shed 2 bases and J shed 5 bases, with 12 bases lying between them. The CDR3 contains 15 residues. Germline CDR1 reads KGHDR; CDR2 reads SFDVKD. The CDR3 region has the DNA TGTGCCACCAGTGATTCCGAAAAGCGTGACAATGAGCAGTTCTTC. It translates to CATSDSEKRDNEQFF.

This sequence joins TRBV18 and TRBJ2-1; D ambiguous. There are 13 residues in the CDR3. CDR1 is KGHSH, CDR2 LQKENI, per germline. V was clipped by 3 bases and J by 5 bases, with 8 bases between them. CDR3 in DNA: TGTGCCAGCTCACCCACACAGAACAATGAGCAGTTCTTC. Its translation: CASSPTQNNEQFF.